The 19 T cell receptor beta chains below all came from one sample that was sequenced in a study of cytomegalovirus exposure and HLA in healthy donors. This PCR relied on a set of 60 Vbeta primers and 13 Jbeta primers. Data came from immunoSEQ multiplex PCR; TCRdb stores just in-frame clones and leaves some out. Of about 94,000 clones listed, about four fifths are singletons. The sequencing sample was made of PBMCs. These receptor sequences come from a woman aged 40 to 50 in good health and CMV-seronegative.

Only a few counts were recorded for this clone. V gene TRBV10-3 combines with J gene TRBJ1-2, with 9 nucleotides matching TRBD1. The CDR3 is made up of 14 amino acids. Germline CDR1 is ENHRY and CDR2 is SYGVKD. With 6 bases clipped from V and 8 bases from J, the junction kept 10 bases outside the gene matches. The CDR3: CAISDGQGLRGYTF. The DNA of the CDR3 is TGTGCCATCAGCGATGGACAGGGGTTAAGAGGCTACACCTTC.

Written as DNA, the CDR3 is TGTGCCAGCAGCTTGGCCTTAGGGGGAACTGAAGCTTTCTTT. It codes for CASSLALGGTEAFF. The chain joins TRBV5-4 to TRBJ1-1; D perhaps matches TRBD1 (6 bases). This CDR3 comprises 14 residues. The germline gives CDR1 SGHNT, CDR2 YYREEE (reference sequence). Trimming left V 0 bases short and J 5 bases short, with 11 bases between.

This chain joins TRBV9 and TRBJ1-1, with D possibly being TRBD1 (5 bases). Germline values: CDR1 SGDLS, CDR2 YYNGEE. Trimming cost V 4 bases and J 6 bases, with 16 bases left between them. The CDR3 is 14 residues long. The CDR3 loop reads CASSPRRTNPEAFF. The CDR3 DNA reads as TGTGCCAGCAGCCCTCGTAGGACAAACCCTGAAGCTTTCTTT.

The DNA of the CDR3 is TGTGCCAGTAGTAGGACCAGGAGGGAGGGGAACACTGAAGCTTTCTTT. It translates to CASSRTRREGNTEAFF. This chain connects TRBV19 to TRBJ1-1; unclear D gene. This CDR3 contains 16 residues. With 4 bases removed from V and 1 base from J, the gap between germline ends came to 16 bases. Germline CDR1 and CDR2: LNHDA and SQIVND (reference sequence).

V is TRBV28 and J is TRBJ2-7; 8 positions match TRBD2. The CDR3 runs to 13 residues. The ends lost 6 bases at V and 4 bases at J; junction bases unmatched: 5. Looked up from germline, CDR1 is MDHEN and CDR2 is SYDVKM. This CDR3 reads CASRLGGVYEQYF. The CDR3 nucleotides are TGTGCCAGCAGGCTCGGGGGGGTTTACGAGCAGTACTTC.

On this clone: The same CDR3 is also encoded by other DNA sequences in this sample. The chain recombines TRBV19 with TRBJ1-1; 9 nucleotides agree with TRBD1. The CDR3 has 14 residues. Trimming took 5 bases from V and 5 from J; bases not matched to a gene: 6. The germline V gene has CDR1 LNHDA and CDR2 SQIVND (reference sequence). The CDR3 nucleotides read TGTGCCAGTAGTCAACAGGGGGCAGGAACTGAAGCTTTCTTT. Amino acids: CASSQQGAGTEAFF.

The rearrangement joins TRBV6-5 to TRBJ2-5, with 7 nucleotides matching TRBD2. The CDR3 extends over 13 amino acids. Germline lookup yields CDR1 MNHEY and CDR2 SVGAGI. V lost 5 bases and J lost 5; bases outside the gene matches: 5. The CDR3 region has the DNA TGTGCCAGCAGTAAAGCGGGGTCCGAGACCCAGTACTTC. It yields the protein CASSKAGSETQYF.

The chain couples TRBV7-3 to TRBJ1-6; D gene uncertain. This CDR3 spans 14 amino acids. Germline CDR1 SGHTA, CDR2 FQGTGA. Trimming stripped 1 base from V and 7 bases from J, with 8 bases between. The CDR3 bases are TGTGCCAGCAGCTTAAAACTTACGAATTCACCCCTCCACTTT. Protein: CASSLKLTNSPLHF.

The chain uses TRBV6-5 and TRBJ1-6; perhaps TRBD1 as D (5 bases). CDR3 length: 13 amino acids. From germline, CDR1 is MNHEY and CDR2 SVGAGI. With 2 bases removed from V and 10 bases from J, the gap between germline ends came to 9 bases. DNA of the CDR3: TGTGCCAGCAGTTACGGCAGGGTCTCACCCCTCCACTTT. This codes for CASSYGRVSPLHF.

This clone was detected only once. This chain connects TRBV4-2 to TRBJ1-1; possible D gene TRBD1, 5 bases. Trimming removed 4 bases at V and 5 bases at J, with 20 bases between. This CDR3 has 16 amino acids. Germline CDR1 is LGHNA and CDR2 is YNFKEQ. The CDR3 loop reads CASSPKHEPRGTEAFF. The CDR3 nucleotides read TGTGCCAGCAGCCCCAAACACGAGCCAAGGGGAACTGAAGCTTTCTTT.

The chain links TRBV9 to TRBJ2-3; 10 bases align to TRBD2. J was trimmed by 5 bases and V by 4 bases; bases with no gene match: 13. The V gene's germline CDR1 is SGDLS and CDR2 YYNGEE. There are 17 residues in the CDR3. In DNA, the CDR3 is TGTGCCAGCAGCCCCTTAGCGGGGGGAATTGAAGGAGATACGCAGTATTTT. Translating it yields CASSPLAGGIEGDTQYF.

For the CDR3, the DNA is TGTGCCAGCAGTGGGGTTGGGCAGGGGAGCTTTGGCTACACCTTC. Translation gives CASSGVGQGSFGYTF. The chain uses TRBV2 and TRBJ1-2, with D possibly matching TRBD1 (6 bases). The CDR3 has 15 amino acids. Germline loops: CDR1 SNHLY, CDR2 FYNNEI. V lost 4 bases to trimming and J lost 7 bases, with 19 bases between them.

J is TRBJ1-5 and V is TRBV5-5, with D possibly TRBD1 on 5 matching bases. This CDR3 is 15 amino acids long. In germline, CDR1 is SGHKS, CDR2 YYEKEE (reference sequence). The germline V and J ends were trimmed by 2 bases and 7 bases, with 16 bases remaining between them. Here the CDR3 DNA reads TGTGCCAGCAGCTTAGGGACTGTCTACGGACAGCCCCAGCATTTT. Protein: CASSLGTVYGQPQHF.

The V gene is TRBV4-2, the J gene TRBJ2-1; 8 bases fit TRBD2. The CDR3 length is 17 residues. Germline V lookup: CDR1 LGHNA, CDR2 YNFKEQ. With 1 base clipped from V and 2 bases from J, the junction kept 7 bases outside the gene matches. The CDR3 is CASSQGGDGGAYNEQFF. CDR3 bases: TGTGCCAGCAGCCAAGGAGGGGACGGGGGGGCCTACAATGAGCAGTTCTTC.

CDR3 in amino acids: CASSLGGTTFSEQYF. The CDR3 DNA reads TGTGCCAGCAGCCTCGGGGGGACAACCTTCTCCGAGCAGTACTTC. The rearrangement links TRBV9 to TRBJ2-7, with a weak D call TRBD2 (7 bases). V lost 4 bases and J 6 bases, leaving 20 bases between the germline ends. CDR3 length equals 15 residues. Germline V lookup: CDR1 SGDLS, CDR2 YYNGEE.

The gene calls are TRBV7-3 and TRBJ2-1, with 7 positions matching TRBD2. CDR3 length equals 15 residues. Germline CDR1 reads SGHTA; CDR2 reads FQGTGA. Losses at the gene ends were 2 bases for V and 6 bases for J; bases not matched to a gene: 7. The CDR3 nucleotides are TGTGCCAGCAGCTTATACGGGGGGAATATCAATGAGCAGTTCTTC. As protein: CASSLYGGNINEQFF.

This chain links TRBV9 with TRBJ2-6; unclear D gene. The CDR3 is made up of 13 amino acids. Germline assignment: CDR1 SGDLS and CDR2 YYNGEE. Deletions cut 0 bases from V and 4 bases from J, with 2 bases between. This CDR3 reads CASSVAGANVLTF. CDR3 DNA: TGTGCCAGCAGCGTAGCGGGGGCCAACGTCCTGACTTTC.

DNA of the CDR3: TGCGCCAGCAGCCAAGATCGGGGATTGGGGCAGCCCCAGCATTTT. Protein product: CASSQDRGLGQPQHF. The chain joins TRBV4-1 to TRBJ1-5, with D unclear. V was clipped by 0 bases and J by 7 bases, with 13 bases between them. This CDR3 is 15 amino acids long. Germline V gives CDR1 MGHRA, CDR2 YSYEKL.

The CDR3 spells CASQDRTNQPQHF. CDR3 bases: TGTGCCAGTCAAGACAGGACCAATCAGCCCCAGCATTTT. The rearrangement links TRBV6-5 to TRBJ1-5, with D possibly TRBD1 on 6 matching bases. CDR1 and CDR2 from the germline V gene are MNHEY and SVGAGI. The CDR3 extends over 13 amino acids. Trimming cost V 9 bases and J 3 bases, with 12 bases left between them.